This entry describes one TCR beta chain. Its target is unknown. Some clones are missing from TCRdb's copy, which holds only in-frame ones; the method was immunoSEQ multiplex PCR. The top ten clones hold 2.6% of a sample with 90,000 to 150,000 clones, 87% of them seen once. Per germline, CDR1 KGHSH and CDR2 LQKENI. The V and J ends lost 2 bases and 4 bases respectively, with 14 bases between them. The CDR3 contains 15 residues. The data derive from a study of T cell responses to AZD1222 COVID-19 vaccine. Broader study findings: Donors in the cohort were predominantly white British and more often female, and clonal diversity was possibly underestimated.

The source was peripheral blood, collected 28 days after the second AZD1222 dose. V is TRBV18 and J is TRBJ1-2, with a weak D call TRBD1 (5 bases). The sequence was obtained from an adult who received the AZD1222 COVID-19 vaccine. Here the CDR3 reads CASSPYQQDSYGYTF. CDR3 coding DNA: TGTGCCAGCTCACCATATCAACAGGATTCCTATGGCTACACCTTC.